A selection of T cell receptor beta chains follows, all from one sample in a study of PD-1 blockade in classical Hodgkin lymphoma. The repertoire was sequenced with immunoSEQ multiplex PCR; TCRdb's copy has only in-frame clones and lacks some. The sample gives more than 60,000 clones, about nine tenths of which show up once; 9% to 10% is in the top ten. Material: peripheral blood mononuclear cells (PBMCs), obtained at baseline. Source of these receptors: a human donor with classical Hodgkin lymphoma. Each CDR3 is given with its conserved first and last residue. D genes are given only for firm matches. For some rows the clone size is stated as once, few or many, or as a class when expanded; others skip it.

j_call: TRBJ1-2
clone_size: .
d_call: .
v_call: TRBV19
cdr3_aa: CASSIWSGDGYTF
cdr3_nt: TGTGCCAGTAGTATTTGGTCGGGGGATGGCTACACCTTC

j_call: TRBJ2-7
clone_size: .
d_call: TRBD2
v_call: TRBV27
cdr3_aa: CASSLIPREGLYEQYF
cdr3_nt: TGTGCCAGCAGTTTAATACCCAGGGAGGGACTCTACGAGCAGTACTTC

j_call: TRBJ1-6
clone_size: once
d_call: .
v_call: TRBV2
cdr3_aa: CASSEALHTNSPLHF
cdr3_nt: TGTGCCAGCAGTGAAGCGCTTCACACCAATTCACCCCTCCACTTT

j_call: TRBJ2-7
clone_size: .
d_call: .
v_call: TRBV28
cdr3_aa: CASSLWKEQYF
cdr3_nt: TGTGCCAGCAGTTTATGGAAAGAGCAGTACTTC

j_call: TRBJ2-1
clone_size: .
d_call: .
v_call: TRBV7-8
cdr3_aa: CASSTGSYNEQFF
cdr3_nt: TGTGCCAGCAGCACAGGCTCCTACAATGAGCAGTTCTTC

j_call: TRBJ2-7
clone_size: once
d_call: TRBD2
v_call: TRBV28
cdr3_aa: CASSPPRLAAYEQYF
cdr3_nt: TGTGCCAGCAGTCCCCCCCGGCTAGCGGCTTACGAGCAGTACTTC

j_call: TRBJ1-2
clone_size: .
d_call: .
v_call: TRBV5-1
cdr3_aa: CASSLVGVGSRGVGSYTF
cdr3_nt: TGCGCCAGCAGCTTGGTGGGGGTTGGCAGCCGAGGGGTCGGGAGCTACACCTTC

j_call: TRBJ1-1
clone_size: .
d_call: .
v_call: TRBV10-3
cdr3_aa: CAISGREVNTEAFF
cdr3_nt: TGTGCCATCAGTGGCAGGGAGGTGAACACTGAAGCTTTCTTT

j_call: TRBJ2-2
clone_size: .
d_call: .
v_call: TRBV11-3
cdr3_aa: CASSPTRGLSSGELFF
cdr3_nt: TGTGCCAGCAGCCCAACCCGGGGTCTAAGTTCCGGGGAGCTGTTTTTT

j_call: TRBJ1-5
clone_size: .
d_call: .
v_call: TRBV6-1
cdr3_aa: CASSELQPQHF
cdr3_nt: TGTGCCAGCAGTGAACTCCAGCCCCAGCATTTT

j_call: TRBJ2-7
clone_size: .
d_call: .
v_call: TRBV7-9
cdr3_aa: CASGNREIEQYF
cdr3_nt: TGTGCCAGCGGAAACAGGGAAATCGAGCAGTACTTC

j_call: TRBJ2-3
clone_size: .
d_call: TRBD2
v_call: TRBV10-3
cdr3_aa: CATTGTSVSTDTQYF
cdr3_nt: TGTGCCACAACGGGGACTAGCGTTAGCACAGATACGCAGTATTTT

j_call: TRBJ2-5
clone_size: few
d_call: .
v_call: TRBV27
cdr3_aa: CASSGGETQYF
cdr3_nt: TGTGCCAGCAGTGGGGGTGAGACCCAGTACTTC

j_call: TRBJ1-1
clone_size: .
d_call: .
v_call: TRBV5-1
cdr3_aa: CASSSKTGSVTEAFF
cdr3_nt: TGCGCCAGCAGCTCTAAAACAGGGAGCGTCACTGAAGCTTTCTTT

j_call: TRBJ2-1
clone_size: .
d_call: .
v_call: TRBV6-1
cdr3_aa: CASSLTRAPVFF
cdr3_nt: TGTGCCAGCAGCCTCACTCGGGCCCCAGTGTTCTTC

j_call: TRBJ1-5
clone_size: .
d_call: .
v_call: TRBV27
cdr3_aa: CASSFRRGFQPQHF
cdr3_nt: TGTGCCAGCAGTTTCCGGAGAGGGTTTCAGCCCCAGCATTTT

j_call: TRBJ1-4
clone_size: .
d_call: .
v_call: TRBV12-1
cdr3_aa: CASSFRPTNEKLFF
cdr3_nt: TGTGCCAGCAGCTTTCGGCCAACTAATGAAAAACTGTTTTTT

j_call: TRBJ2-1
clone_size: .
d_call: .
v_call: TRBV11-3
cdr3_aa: CASSRGANEQFF
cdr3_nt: TGTGCCAGCAGCCGCGGCGCGAATGAGCAGTTCTTC

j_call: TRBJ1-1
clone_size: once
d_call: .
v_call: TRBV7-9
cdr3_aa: CASSLAYTEAFF
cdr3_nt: TGTGCCAGCAGCTTAGCATACACTGAAGCTTTCTTT

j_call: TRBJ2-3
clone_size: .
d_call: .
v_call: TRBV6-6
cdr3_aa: CASSYSMDPTDTQYF
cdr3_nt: TGTGCCAGCAGTTACTCGATGGACCCGACAGATACGCAGTATTTT

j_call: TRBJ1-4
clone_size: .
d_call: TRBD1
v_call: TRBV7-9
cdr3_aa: CASSSLGQGIREKLFF
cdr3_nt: TGTGCCAGCAGCTCTCTCGGACAGGGGATTAGGGAAAAACTGTTTTTT

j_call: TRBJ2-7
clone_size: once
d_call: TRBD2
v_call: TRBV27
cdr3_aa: CASRRTSGSFHEQYF
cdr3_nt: TGTGCCAGCAGGCGCACTAGCGGGAGTTTCCACGAGCAGTACTTC

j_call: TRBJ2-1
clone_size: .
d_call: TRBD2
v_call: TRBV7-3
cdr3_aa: CASSPGTRYNEQFF
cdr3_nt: TGTGCCAGCAGCCCCGGGACTAGGTACAATGAGCAGTTCTTC

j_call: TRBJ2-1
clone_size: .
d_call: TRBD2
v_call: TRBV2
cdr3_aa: CASSDQTSGAHNEQFF
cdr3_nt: TGTGCCAGCAGTGACCAGACTAGCGGGGCACACAATGAGCAGTTCTTC

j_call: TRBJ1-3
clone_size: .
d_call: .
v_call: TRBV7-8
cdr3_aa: CASSLGGLLSSGNTIYF
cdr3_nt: TGTGCCAGCAGCTTAGGGGGACTGTTAAGCTCTGGAAACACCATATATTTT

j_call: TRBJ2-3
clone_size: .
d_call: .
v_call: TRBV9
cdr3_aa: CASSVARDRVWADTQYF
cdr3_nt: TGTGCCAGCAGCGTAGCCCGAGACCGAGTATGGGCAGATACGCAGTATTTT

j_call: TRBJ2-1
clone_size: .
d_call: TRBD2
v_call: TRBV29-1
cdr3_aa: CSVEDLAGTYNEQFF
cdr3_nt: TGCAGCGTTGAAGACCTAGCGGGGACCTACAATGAGCAGTTCTTC

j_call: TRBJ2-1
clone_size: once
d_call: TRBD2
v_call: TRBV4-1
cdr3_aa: CASSQALAGVGGNEQFF
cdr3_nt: TGCGCCAGCAGCCAAGCTCTAGCGGGAGTCGGGGGGAATGAGCAGTTCTTC

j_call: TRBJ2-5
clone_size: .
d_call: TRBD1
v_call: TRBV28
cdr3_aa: CASSLDRVGETQYF
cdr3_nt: TGTGCCAGCAGTTTAGACAGGGTAGGGGAGACCCAGTACTTC

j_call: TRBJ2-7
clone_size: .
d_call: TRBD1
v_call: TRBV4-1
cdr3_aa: CASSQVSGQGFSYEQYF
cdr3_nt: TGCGCCAGCAGCCAAGTATCGGGACAGGGTTTCTCCTACGAGCAGTACTTC

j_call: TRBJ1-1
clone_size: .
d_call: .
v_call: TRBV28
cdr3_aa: CASSLRGGTEAFF
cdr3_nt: TGTGCCAGCAGTTTAAGGGGTGGCACTGAAGCTTTCTTT

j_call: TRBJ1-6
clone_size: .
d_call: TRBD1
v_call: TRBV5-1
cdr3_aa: CASSGDRGSPLHF
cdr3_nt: TGCGCCAGCAGTGGGGACAGGGGTTCACCCCTCCACTTT

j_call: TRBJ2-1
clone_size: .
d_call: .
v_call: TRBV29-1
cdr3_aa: CSVEVFTSMDLPAYNEQFF
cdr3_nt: TGCAGCGTTGAAGTATTTACTAGCATGGACCTCCCGGCCTACAATGAGCAGTTCTTC

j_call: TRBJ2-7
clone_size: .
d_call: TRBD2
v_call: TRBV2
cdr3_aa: CASGLAGEGEQYF
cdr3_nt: TGTGCCAGTGGACTAGCGGGAGAGGGCGAGCAGTACTTC

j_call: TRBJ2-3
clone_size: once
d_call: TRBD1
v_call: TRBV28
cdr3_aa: CASSQTGGPDTQYF
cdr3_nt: TGTGCCAGCAGCCAGACAGGGGGCCCAGATACGCAGTATTTT

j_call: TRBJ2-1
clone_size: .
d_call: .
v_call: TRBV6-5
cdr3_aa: CASSYSVDGEQFF
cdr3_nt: TGTGCCAGCAGTTACTCGGTGGATGGGGAGCAGTTCTTC

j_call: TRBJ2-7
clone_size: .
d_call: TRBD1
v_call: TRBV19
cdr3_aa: CASSTNPGQGPREQYF
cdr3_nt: TGTGCCAGTAGTACTAATCCGGGACAGGGTCCTCGCGAGCAGTACTTC

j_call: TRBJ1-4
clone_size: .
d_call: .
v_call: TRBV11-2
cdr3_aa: CASSATSLSGWGEKLFF
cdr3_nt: TGTGCCAGCAGCGCCACGTCCCTGTCGGGGTGGGGTGAAAAACTGTTTTTT

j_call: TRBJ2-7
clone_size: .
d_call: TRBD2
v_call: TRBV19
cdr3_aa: CASSREGSSYEQYF
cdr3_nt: TGTGCCAGTAGTCGGGAGGGGTCCTCCTACGAGCAGTACTTC

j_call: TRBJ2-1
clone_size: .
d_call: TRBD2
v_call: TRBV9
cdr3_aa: CASSDTSDSYNEQFF
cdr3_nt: TGTGCCAGCAGCGATACTAGCGATTCCTACAATGAGCAGTTCTTC

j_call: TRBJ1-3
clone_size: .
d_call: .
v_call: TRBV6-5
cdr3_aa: CASSYQGSAGNTIYF
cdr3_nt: TGTGCCAGCAGTTACCAGGGCTCGGCTGGAAACACCATATATTTT

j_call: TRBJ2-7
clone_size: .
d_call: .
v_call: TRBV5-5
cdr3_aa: CASSLAGGASYEQYF
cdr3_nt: TGTGCCAGCAGCTTGGCCGGCGGGGCCTCCTACGAGCAGTACTTC

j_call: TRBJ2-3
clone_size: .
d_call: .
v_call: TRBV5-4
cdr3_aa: CASSHSGASTDTQYF
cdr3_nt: TGTGCCAGCAGCCATAGCGGAGCTAGCACAGATACGCAGTATTTT

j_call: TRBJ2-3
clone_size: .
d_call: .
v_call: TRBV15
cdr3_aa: CATSRDERRTTQYF
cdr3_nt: TGTGCCACCAGCAGAGATGAAAGGAGGACTACGCAGTATTTT

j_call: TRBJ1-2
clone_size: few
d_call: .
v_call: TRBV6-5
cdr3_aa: CASIGRGVLTF
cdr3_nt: TGTGCCAGCATCGGGCGAGGGGTACTCACCTTC

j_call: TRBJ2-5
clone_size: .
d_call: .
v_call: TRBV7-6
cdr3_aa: CASSWPNEETQYF
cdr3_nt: TGTGCCAGCAGCTGGCCAAACGAGGAGACCCAGTACTTC

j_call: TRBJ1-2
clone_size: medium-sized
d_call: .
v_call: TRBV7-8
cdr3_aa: CASSPRRRLDYGYTF
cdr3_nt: TGTGCCAGCAGCCCACGTCGGAGGCTGGACTATGGCTACACCTTC

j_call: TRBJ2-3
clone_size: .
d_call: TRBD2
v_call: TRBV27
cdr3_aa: CASSLKGLAGEKVADTQYF
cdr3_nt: TGTGCCAGCAGTTTGAAGGGACTAGCGGGAGAAAAGGTAGCAGATACGCAGTATTTT

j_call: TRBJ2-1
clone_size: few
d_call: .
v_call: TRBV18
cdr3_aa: CASSPSRGVHNEQFF
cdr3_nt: TGTGCCAGCTCACCATCCCGGGGCGTCCACAATGAGCAGTTCTTC

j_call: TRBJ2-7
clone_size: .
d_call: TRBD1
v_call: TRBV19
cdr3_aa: CASRGQGAHEQYF
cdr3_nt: TGTGCCAGCCGGGGACAGGGGGCGCACGAGCAGTACTTC

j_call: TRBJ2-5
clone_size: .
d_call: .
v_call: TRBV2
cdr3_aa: CASSEVSRQETQYF
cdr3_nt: TGTGCCAGCAGTGAAGTGTCAAGACAAGAGACCCAGTACTTC

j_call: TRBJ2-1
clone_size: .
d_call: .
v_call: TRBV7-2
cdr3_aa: CASSLFLGMDEQFF
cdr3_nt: TGTGCCAGCAGCTTATTCTTAGGAATGGATGAGCAGTTCTTC

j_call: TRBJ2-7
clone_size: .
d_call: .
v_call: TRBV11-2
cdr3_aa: CASSFLFSPSVGEQYF
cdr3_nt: TGTGCCAGCAGCTTTTTGTTCTCGCCGTCGGTGGGTGAGCAGTACTTC

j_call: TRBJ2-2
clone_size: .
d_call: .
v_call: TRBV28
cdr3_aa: CASIESGFTGELFF
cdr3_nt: TGTGCCAGCATCGAGAGCGGCTTCACCGGGGAGCTGTTTTTT